This TCR beta chain was sequenced for a study of blood T cell repertoires in COVID-19. Study as a whole: Italy, Spain and the United States were the sources of the convalescent and acute COVID-19 samples. The analysed material was cDNA or gDNA that came from T cells, B-cell-depleted T cells, or PBMCs.

As processed by the authors: Estimates of nucleated cell counts were drawn from the amplification of reference gene primers. Generated by immunoSEQ multiplex PCR, the TCRdb table keeps only in-frame clones and is missing some. V and J calls and clone size are copied from that table; D and trimming were computed from the DNA. The profile shows approximately 170,000 clones, approximately 89% of them singletons. This receptor was identified in a man between 70 and 80 years old with acute or convalescent COVID-19. Sequenced: peripheral blood.

The CDR3 DNA sequence: TGCGCCAGCAGCTTGGACAGGAGCTCCTACAATGAGCAGTTCTTC. Its translation is CASSLDRSSYNEQFF. The gene calls are TRBV5-1 and TRBJ2-1, with D perhaps matching TRBD1 (5 bases). Trimming left V 0 bases short and J 0 bases short, with 7 bases between. This CDR3 contains 15 residues. Germline loops: CDR1 SGHRS, CDR2 YFSETQ. The variable domain in full, with the rest retrieved from reference TRBV5-1 and TRBJ2-1, is KAGVTQTPRYLIKTRGQQVTLSCSPISGHRSVSWYQQTPGQGLQFLFEYFSETQRNKGNFPGRFSGRQFSNSRSEMNVSTLELGDSALYLCASSLDRSSYNEQFFGPGTRLTVL.